This T cell receptor beta chain was observed in a study of graft-versus-host responses after intestinal transplantation. Sequencing was performed with immunoSEQ multiplex PCR; in TCRdb, only in-frame clones are kept and a portion is missing. Of some 21,000 clones listed, about 33% are singletons. Responders labeled with CFSE (approximately 200,000) were plated with approximately 200,000 irradiated, violet-dye-labeled stimulators. Per the germline V gene, CDR1 is LGHNA and CDR2 is YNFKEQ. This CDR3 is built from 15 residues. Trimming shortened V by 0 bases and J by 4 bases, and 12 bases separated the two germline ends.

The sample was alloreactive CD8+ T cells from a mixed lymphocyte reaction culture, taken before intestinal transplant. Subset defined: CFSE-low proliferating T cells sorted from roughly six-day pre-transplant mixed lymphocyte reaction (GvH or HvG direction). The rearrangement joins TRBV4-2 to TRBJ1-2, with D unclear. This receptor was taken from a human patient who received an intestinal transplant. This CDR3 is CASSQDPVWTYGYTF. CDR3 DNA sequence: TGTGCCAGCAGCCAAGATCCCGTCTGGACCTATGGCTACACCTTC.